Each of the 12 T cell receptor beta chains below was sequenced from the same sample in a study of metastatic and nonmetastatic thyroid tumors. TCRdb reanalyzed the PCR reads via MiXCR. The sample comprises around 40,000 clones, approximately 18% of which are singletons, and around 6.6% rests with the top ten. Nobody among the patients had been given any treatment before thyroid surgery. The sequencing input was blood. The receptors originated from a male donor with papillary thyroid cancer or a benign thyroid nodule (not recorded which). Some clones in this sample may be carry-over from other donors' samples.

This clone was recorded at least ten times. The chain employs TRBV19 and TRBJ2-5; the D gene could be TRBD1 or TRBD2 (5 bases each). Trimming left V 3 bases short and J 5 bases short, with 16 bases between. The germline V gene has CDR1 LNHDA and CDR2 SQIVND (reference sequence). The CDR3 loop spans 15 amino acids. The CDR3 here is CASSIPGQVGETQYF. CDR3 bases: TGTGCCAGTAGTATCCCGGGGCAGGTAGGGGAGACCCAGTACTTC.

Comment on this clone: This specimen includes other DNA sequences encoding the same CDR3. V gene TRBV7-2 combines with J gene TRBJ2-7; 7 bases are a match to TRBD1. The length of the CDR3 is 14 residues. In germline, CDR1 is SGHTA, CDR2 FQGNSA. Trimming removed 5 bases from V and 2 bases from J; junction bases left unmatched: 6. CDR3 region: CASSPTGSPYEQYF. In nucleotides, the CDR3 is TGTGCCAGCAGCCCGACAGGGTCACCCTACGAGCAGTACTTC.

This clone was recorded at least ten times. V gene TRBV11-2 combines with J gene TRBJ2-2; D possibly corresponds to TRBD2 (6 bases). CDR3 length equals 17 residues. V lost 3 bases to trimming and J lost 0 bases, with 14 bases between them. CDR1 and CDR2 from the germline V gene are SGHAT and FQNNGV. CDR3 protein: CASSFPLSGANTGELFF. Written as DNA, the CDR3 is TGTGCCAGCAGCTTCCCCCTTAGCGGCGCGAACACCGGGGAGCTGTTTTTT.

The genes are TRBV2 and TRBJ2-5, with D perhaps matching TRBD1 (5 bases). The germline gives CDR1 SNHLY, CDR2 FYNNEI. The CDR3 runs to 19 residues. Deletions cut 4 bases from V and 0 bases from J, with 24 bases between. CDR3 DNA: TGTGCCAGCAGTGTCAGACAGAGCAAGGCCCCCCCGTACCAAGAGACCCAGTACTTC. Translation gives CASSVRQSKAPPYQETQYF. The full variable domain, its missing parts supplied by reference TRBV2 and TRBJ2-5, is EPEVTQTPSHQVTQMGQEVILRCVPISNHLYFYWYRQILGQKVEFLVSFYNNEISEKSEIFDDQFSVERPDGSNFTLKIRSTKLEDSAMYFCASSVRQSKAPPYQETQYFGPGTRLLVL.

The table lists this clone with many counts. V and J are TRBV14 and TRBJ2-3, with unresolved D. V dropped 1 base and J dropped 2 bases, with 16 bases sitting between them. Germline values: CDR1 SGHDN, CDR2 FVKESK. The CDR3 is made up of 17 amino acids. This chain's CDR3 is CASSQGSNSYPTDTQYF. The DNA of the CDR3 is TGTGCCAGCAGCCAAGGGTCGAACAGTTATCCCACAGATACGCAGTATTTT.

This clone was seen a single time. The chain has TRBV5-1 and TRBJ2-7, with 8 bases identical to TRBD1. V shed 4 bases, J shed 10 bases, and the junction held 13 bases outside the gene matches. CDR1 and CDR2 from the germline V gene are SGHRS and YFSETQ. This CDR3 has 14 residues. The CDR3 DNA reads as TGCGCCAGCAGCGCCCCCGGACAGGGTCCGATTCAGTACTTC. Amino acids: CASSAPGQGPIQYF.

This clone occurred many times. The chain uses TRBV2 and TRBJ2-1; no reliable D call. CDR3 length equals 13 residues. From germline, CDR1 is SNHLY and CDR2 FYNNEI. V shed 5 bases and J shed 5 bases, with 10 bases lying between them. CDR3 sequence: CASSLRTNNEQFF. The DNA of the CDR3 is TGTGCCAGCAGTCTGAGAACCAACAATGAGCAGTTCTTC.

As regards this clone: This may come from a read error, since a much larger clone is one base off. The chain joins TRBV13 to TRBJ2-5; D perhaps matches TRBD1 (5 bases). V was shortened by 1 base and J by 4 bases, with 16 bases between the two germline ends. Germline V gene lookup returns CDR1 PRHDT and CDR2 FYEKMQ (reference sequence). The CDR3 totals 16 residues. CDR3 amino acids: CASSLVQDMGRETQYF. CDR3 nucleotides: TGTGCCAGCAGCTTAGTTCAGGACATGGGGCGAGAGACCCAGTACTTC.

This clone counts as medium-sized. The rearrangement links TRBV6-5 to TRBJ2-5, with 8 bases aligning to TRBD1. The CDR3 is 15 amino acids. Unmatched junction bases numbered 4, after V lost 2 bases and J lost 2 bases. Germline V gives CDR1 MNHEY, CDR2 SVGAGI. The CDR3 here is CASSYRRGPQETQYF. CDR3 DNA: TGTGCCAGCAGTTACCGCAGGGGGCCTCAAGAGACCCAGTACTTC.

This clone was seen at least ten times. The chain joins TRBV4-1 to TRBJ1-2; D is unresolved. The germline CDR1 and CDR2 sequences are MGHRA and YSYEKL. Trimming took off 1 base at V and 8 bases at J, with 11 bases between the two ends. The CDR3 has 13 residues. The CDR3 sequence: CASSQVEGIGYTF. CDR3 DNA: TGCGCCAGCAGCCAAGTGGAGGGCATAGGCTACACCTTC.

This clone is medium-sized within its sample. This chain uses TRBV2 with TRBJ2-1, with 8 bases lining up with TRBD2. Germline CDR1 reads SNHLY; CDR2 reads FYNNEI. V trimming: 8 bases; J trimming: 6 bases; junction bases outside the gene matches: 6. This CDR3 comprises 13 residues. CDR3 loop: CASDQRGRNEQFF. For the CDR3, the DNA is TGTGCCAGCGATCAGCGGGGGCGCAATGAGCAGTTCTTC.

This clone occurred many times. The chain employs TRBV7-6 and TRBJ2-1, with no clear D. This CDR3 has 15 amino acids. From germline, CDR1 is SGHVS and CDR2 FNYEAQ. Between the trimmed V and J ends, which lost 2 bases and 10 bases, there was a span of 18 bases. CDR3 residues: CASSLPGSGEEEQFF. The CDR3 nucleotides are TGTGCCAGCAGCTTACCCGGATCCGGAGAGGAGGAGCAGTTCTTC. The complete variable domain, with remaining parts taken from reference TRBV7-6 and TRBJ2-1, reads GAGVSQSPRYKVTKRGQDVALRCDPISGHVSLYWYRQALGQGPEFLTYFNYEAQQDKSGLPNDRFSAERPEGSISTLTIQRTEQRDSAMYRCASSLPGSGEEEQFFGPGTRLTVL.